Presented here are 4 T cell receptor beta chains from one specimen sequenced in a study of blood T cell repertoires in COVID-19. Using immunoSEQ multiplex PCR, the repertoire was profiled, and TCRdb retains in-frame clones only, with some absent. Among around 170,000 clones, about 74% were seen once, and the ten largest hold around 2.9%. The source material was peripheral blood. These receptors came from a woman of 80 years or more with acute or convalescent COVID-19.

The chain recombines TRBV6-1 with TRBJ2-7; no definite D call. This CDR3 region has 12 residues. Germline CDR1 is MNHNS and CDR2 is SASEGT. The ends were cut back, 2 bases at V and 9 bases at J, with 11 bases in the middle. The CDR3 DNA is TGTGCCAGCAGTGAAAACCGGGTCGCGCAGTACTTC. This sequence encodes CASSENRVAQYF.

The chain employs TRBV10-3 and TRBJ2-7; TRBD1 matches 8 bases. Trimming cost V 10 bases and J 6 bases; bases outside gene matches: 11. Germline CDR1 is ENHRY and CDR2 is SYGVKD. The CDR3 is 13 residues long. CDR3 bases: TGTGCCACCGAGAGGGCAGGGGGCTTCGAGCAGTACTTC. Translating gives CATERAGGFEQYF.

The chain joins TRBV9 to TRBJ2-1; possibly TRBD2 for D (6 bases). CDR3 length: 17 residues. Germline V CDR1 and CDR2: SGDLS, YYNGEE. Trimming stripped 0 bases from V and 2 bases from J, with 15 bases between. The CDR3 DNA reads TGTGCCAGCAGCGTAGCTACGGAGGGTTCTACCTACAATGAGCAGTTCTTC. Amino acids: CASSVATEGSTYNEQFF.

This clone was observed a few times. The CDR3 loop reads CASSPNSGRAGETQYF. The CDR3 DNA reads TGCGCCAGCAGCCCCAATAGCGGGAGGGCCGGAGAGACCCAGTACTTC. The chain couples TRBV4-3 to TRBJ2-5; 11 positions agree with TRBD2. Per the germline V gene, CDR1 is LGHNA and CDR2 is YSLEER. The CDR3 loop spans 16 amino acids. The junction had 8 bases not matched to a gene; V was cut back by 4 bases and J by 4 bases.